The sequence of this T cell receptor beta chain was determined in a study of metastatic and nonmetastatic thyroid tumors. Overall study: Across peripheral blood and tumor or nodule tissue samples taken from malignant and benign thyroid patients, the repertoires were compared with one another.

Original methodology: The authors used CDR3 differences across clinicopathological groups to build a distant-metastasis classifier for papillary thyroid cancer. TCRdb re-called the PCR reads with MiXCR. TCRdb, rather than the study authors, made the V and J calls. Of roughly 25,000 clones listed, more than 25% are singletons. By proportion, this clone is medium-sized (0.01 to 0.1%). Its antigen is currently unknown. Study-level findings and limits: According to reports, the diversity of TCR beta was significantly higher in malignant thyroid tumors than in benign nodules, and this held in both blood and tumor samples.

No patient had received any treatment before thyroid surgery. Germline loops: CDR1 MNHEY, CDR2 SVGEGT. The V end lost 2 bases, the J end lost 5 bases, and 16 bases lay between the germline ends. The CDR3 extends over 15 amino acids. The chain carries TRBV6-2 or TRBV6-3 and TRBJ2-7; D is possibly TRBD1 or TRBD2 (5 bases each). Specimen: blood. This receptor was identified in a male donor with papillary thyroid cancer or a benign thyroid nodule (not recorded which). Some clones in this sample may be carry-over from other donors' samples. This CDR3 is CASSYRAVRDHEQYF. CDR3 nucleotide sequence: TGTGCCAGCAGTTACCGGGCCGTTAGGGACCACGAGCAGTACTTC.